A single sample gave rise to the 21 T cell receptor beta chains below, sequenced in a study of blood T cell repertoires in COVID-19. TCRdb's table, derived via immunoSEQ multiplex PCR, lists solely in-frame clones and lacks some. The data show 270,000 or so clones, with around 85% seen just once and roughly 1.5% held by the top ten. Specimen: peripheral blood. Receptors were obtained from a human donor with COVID-19, enrolled during active disease. The donor label of this sample is uncertain.

This rearrangement joins TRBV11-2 to TRBJ2-5; D is perhaps TRBD1 (5 bases). V lost 3 bases, J lost 0 bases, and 8 bases lay in between. The CDR3 runs to 14 residues. Germline-derived CDR1 and CDR2 are SGHAT and FQNNGV. The CDR3 region has the DNA TGTGCCAGCAGCTTTCGGACAAACCAAGAGACCCAGTACTTC. It specifies CASSFRTNQETQYF.

In this sample, this clone turned up once. The chain links TRBV6-5 to TRBJ1-3, with 7 bases fitting TRBD1. The CDR3 covers 14 residues. From germline, CDR1 is MNHEY and CDR2 SVGAGI. The V and J ends lost 6 bases and 5 bases, in that order; junction bases with no gene match: 7. CDR3 in DNA: TGTGCCAGCAGCGCGACAGGGTTACGAAACACCATATATTTT. It translates to CASSATGLRNTIYF.

The J gene is TRBJ1-2, the V gene TRBV5-1; TRBD1 matches 7 bases. The CDR3 runs 13 residues. Per germline, CDR1 SGHRS and CDR2 YFSETQ. J lost 10 bases, V lost 0 bases, and 6 bases had no gene match. Here the CDR3 reads CASSLADRRVYTF. The DNA of the CDR3 is TGCGCCAGCAGCTTGGCGGACAGGAGAGTCTACACCTTC.

The chain has TRBV4-1 and TRBJ2-1; D gene unclear. This CDR3 contains 13 residues. Trimming removed 5 bases from V and 2 bases from J, with 7 bases in between. Germline CDR1 and CDR2: MGHRA and YSYEKL. The CDR3 DNA reads as TGCGCCAGCAGCGGGCCCACCTACAATGAGCAGTTCTTC. It codes for CASSGPTYNEQFF.

V gene TRBV24-1 combines with J gene TRBJ2-2; D is perhaps TRBD2 (6 bases). CDR1 and CDR2 (germline): KGHDR, SFDVKD. With 8 bases removed from V and 4 bases from J, the gap between germline ends came to 7 bases. The CDR3 covers 12 residues. Here the CDR3 reads CATKGGTGELFF. Written as DNA, the CDR3 is TGTGCCACCAAGGGAGGCACCGGGGAGCTGTTTTTT.

This clone came up once. This chain links TRBV20-1 with TRBJ2-5, with TRBD2 identical over 11 bases. This CDR3 has 14 amino acids. Unmatched junction bases numbered 5, after V lost 3 bases and J lost 5 bases. From germline, CDR1 is DFQATT and CDR2 SNEGSKA (reference sequence). Here the CDR3 reads CSASSGRAGETQYF. The DNA of the CDR3 is TGCAGTGCTAGTAGCGGGAGGGCCGGGGAGACCCAGTACTTC.

The chain links TRBV30 to TRBJ2-3, with 7 bases lining up with TRBD2. V shed 2 bases and J 6 bases; nucleotides not matched to a gene: 11. CDR1 is GTSNPN and CDR2 is SVGIG in the germline V gene (reference sequence). CDR3 length: 15 residues. DNA of the CDR3: TGTGCCTGGAGTCCTATACTTAGGGAGGGGGATACGCAGTATTTT. This translates into CAWSPILREGDTQYF.

DNA of the CDR3: TGTGCCAGCAGCCACCAGGTGAACACTGAAGCTTTCTTT. Translating it yields CASSHQVNTEAFF. The chain is built from TRBV3-1 (or the pseudogene TRBV3-2) and TRBJ1-1; D not resolved. This CDR3 comprises 13 residues. In germline, CDR1 is LGHDT, CDR2 YNNKEL (reference sequence). Trimming pared 3 bases from V and 0 bases from J, leaving 5 bases between.

This clone came up once. The gene calls are TRBV9 and TRBJ2-7; TRBD1 is a possible D gene (5 bases). Germline V lookup: CDR1 SGDLS, CDR2 YYNGEE. Trimming pared 1 base from V and 4 bases from J, leaving 12 bases between. The CDR3 has 14 residues. CDR3 coding DNA: TGTGCCAGCAGCGTATTTGACAGTTCTTACGAGCAGTACTTC. It codes for CASSVFDSSYEQYF.

The V gene is TRBV6-6, the J gene TRBJ1-4; possible D gene TRBD1, 5 bases. Germline V gene data show CDR1 as MNHNY and CDR2 as SVGAGI (reference sequence). The V end was cut by 0 bases, the J end by 5 bases, with 7 bases between. The CDR3 has 14 residues. The CDR3 here is CASSYSRTNEKLFF. For the CDR3, the DNA is TGTGCCAGCAGTTACTCTCGGACAAATGAAAAACTGTTTTTT.

The V gene is TRBV11-1, the J gene TRBJ2-7, with TRBD1 matching over 9 bases. The V gene end was trimmed by 4 bases and the J gene end by 3 bases; junction bases not matched to a gene: 1. Germline V gene lookup returns CDR1 SGHAT and CDR2 FQDESV (reference sequence). This CDR3 region has 13 residues. The CDR3 loop reads CASSWTGVYEQYF. The CDR3 nucleotides are TGTGCCAGCAGCTGGACAGGGGTCTACGAGCAGTACTTC.

The chain carries TRBV7-3 and TRBJ1-5; perhaps TRBD1 as D (5 bases). V lost 3 bases and J 6 bases, leaving 9 bases between the germline ends. The V gene's germline CDR1 is SGHTA and CDR2 FQGTGA. CDR3 length equals 13 residues. Here the CDR3 DNA reads TGTGCCAGCAGCTTGGAGGGGTCTCAGCCCCAGCATTTT. It yields the protein CASSLEGSQPQHF.

The chain links TRBV7-2 to TRBJ2-3, with 9 nucleotides matching TRBD2. Germline assignment: CDR1 SGHTA and CDR2 FQGNSA. This CDR3 has 16 amino acids. The V and J ends lost 0 bases and 5 bases, in that order; junction bases with no gene match: 6. CDR3 sequence (DNA): TGTGCCAGCAGCTTAGCTCTAGCGGGATCCTTAGATACGCAGTATTTT. This codes for CASSLALAGSLDTQYF.

The sample holds one count of this clone. The chain employs TRBV21-1 and TRBJ1-2; the tabulated D call, TRBD1, remains unverified against the DNA. TRBV21-1 is classified as a pseudogene. This CDR3 has 13 amino acids. DNA for the CDR3: TGTGCCAGCAGCAACGAACTTGCCAGGGAATACACCTTC. Amino acid sequence: CASSNELAREYTF.

The rearrangement uses TRBV28 and TRBJ2-3; TRBD2 aligns across 13 bases. This CDR3 has 17 amino acids. V dropped 5 bases and J dropped 7; count of bases not matched to a gene: 12. The germline gives CDR1 MDHEN, CDR2 SYDVKM. The CDR3 DNA sequence: TGTGCCAGCAGTCTAACCAGGGGACTAGCGGGACGCAATACGCAGTATTTT. Translation gives CASSLTRGLAGRNTQYF.

This clone has just a few counts. The chain couples TRBV5-1 to TRBJ1-4; 11 nucleotides line up with TRBD1. Trimming took 1 base from V and 7 from J; bases not matched to a gene: 15. CDR1 and CDR2 (germline): SGHRS, YFSETQ. The CDR3 contains 19 residues. CDR3 in amino acids: CASSLWSGTGGTVGEKLFF. The CDR3 bases are TGCGCCAGCAGCTTGTGGTCCGGGACAGGGGGAACCGTAGGTGAAAAACTGTTTTTT.

The rearrangement links TRBV30 to TRBJ1-6; weak D call: TRBD1 (6 bases). Germline values: CDR1 GTSNPN, CDR2 SVGIG (reference sequence). V dropped 3 bases and J dropped 7 bases, with 16 bases sitting between them. The CDR3 has 15 amino acids. Written as DNA, the CDR3 is TGTGCCTGGAGCCCCGGTGGGGGGGCAAATTCACCCCTCCACTTT. This sequence encodes CAWSPGGGANSPLHF.

The CDR3 protein is CASSLSMMPNTEAFF. The CDR3 nucleotides are TGTGCCAGCAGCCTATCTATGATGCCGAACACTGAAGCTTTCTTT. This chain connects TRBV7-3 to TRBJ1-1; D gene uncertain. The CDR3 has 15 residues. The V gene's germline CDR1 is SGHTA and CDR2 FQGTGA. V shed 5 bases and J shed 1 base, with 14 bases lying between them.

The rearrangement joins TRBV9 to TRBJ2-6; TRBD1 might be the D (5 bases). This CDR3 is built from 17 residues. V dropped 4 bases and J dropped 2 bases, with 16 bases sitting between them. Germline V gives CDR1 SGDLS, CDR2 YYNGEE. CDR3 in DNA: TGTGCCAGCAGCCCTTCCGTACCAGGGACTGGGGCCAACGTCCTGACTTTC. Its protein product is CASSPSVPGTGANVLTF.

A note on this clone: The germline gene is not matched at one end of the junction; a read error may be the cause. This rearrangement joins TRBV7-7 to TRBJ2-5, with 8 bases fitting TRBD2. There are 15 residues in the CDR3. Looked up from germline, CDR1 is SSHAT and CDR2 is FNYEAQ (reference sequence). The CDR3 spells CASSFERGSQETQYF. CDR3 DNA: TGTGCTAGCAGCTTCGAGCGGGGGTCCCAAGAGACCCAGTACTTC.

This chain connects TRBV19 to TRBJ2-1; unclear D gene. CDR3 length: 13 residues. The germline V and J ends were trimmed by 5 bases and 5 bases, with 10 bases remaining between them. CDR1 LNHDA and CDR2 SQIVND come from the germline V gene (reference sequence). The CDR3 DNA sequence: TGTGCCAGTAGTGTCCCAGACAACAATGAGCAGTTCTTC. Translation: CASSVPDNNEQFF.